A selection of T cell receptor beta chains follows, all from one sample in a study of long-term antiretroviral therapy in people with HIV. Libraries were prepared by immunoSEQ multiplex PCR; TCRdb keeps only in-frame clonotypes and omits some of them. The data show 25,000 to 30,000 clones, with around four fifths seen just once and over 8.5% held by the top ten. Sequenced here: unsorted PBMCs, sampled 0.8 years before starting antiretroviral therapy. The origin of the receptors is a man in his late teens or twenties with HIV. The CDR3 runs from the conserved cysteine through the conserved F or W. A D gene is named only where the DNA matches it firmly.

DNA: TGTGCCAGCAGTTGGGTTCGCGAGCAGTACTTC
CDR3: CASSWVREQYF
J: TRBJ2-7
V: TRBV5-5
D: -

DNA: TGTGCCAGCAGTTTATATGGGGACAGGGGGCCCTACGAGCAGTACTTC
CDR3: CASSLYGDRGPYEQYF
J: TRBJ2-7
V: TRBV27
D: TRBD1

DNA: TGTGCCTGGGGACCTTACACAAACTACCATCAGCCCCAGCATTTT
CDR3: CAWGPYTNYHQPQHF
J: TRBJ1-5
V: TRBV30
D: -

DNA: TGTGCCAGCAGACAGGGGACATTCTCCTACGAGCAGTACTTC
CDR3: CASRQGTFSYEQYF
J: TRBJ2-7
V: TRBV6-5
D: TRBD1

DNA: TGTGCCAGCAGCTACAGGGTCGGCGGAGCTTTCTTT
CDR3: CASSYRVGGAFF
J: TRBJ1-1
V: TRBV13
D: -

DNA: TGTGCCAGCAGCCTGACAGGGTCCTTCACCGGGGAGCTGTTTTTT
CDR3: CASSLTGSFTGELFF
J: TRBJ2-2
V: TRBV4-2
D: TRBD1

DNA: TGTGCCAGCAGCGTAGTGGCACAGGCCTACACTGAAGCTTTCTTT
CDR3: CASSVVAQAYTEAFF
J: TRBJ1-1
V: TRBV9
D: -

DNA: TGTGCCAGCTCACCAACAGTAGTCCGGTATAATTCACCCCTCCACTTT
CDR3: CASSPTVVRYNSPLHF
J: TRBJ1-6
V: TRBV18
D: -

DNA: TGCAGCGTTGAAGATAAAGGGATGGCGGGCGGAAGACAAGAGACCCAGTACTTC
CDR3: CSVEDKGMAGGRQETQYF
J: TRBJ2-5
V: TRBV29-1
D: -

DNA: TGTGCCAGCAGCTCCCCAAAGGGACTAGCGGGAGCTAGCACAGATACGCAGTATTTT
CDR3: CASSSPKGLAGASTDTQYF
J: TRBJ2-3
V: TRBV7-6
D: TRBD2

DNA: TGTGCCAGCAGTAAGGGACAGAACTCCTACGAGCAGTACTTC
CDR3: CASSKGQNSYEQYF
J: TRBJ2-7
V: TRBV6-6
D: TRBD1